This T cell receptor (beta chain) was recovered during a study of blood T cell repertoires in COVID-19. Study-level information: PBMCs, B-cell-depleted T cells, or T cells provided the cDNA or gDNA that made up the material.

The CDR3 loop spans 14 amino acids. Germline V CDR1 and CDR2: SNHLY, FYNNEI. The V end lost 6 bases, the J end lost 4 bases, and 15 bases lay between the germline ends. This clone has a handful of counts. Participants, roughly 18 to 100 years old, spanned about two dozen US areas. The method was immunoSEQ multiplex PCR; TCRdb's version includes in-frame clones alone and lacks a portion of them. This sample has fewer than 250,000 clones, with roughly 85% found just once. Sequencing was done on a sample of PBMCs or T cells enriched from blood (not recorded which). This receptor was identified in a woman in her forties or fifties with acute COVID-19. The chain links TRBV2 to TRBJ1-2, with D perhaps TRBD1 (6 bases). CDR3 DNA: TGTGCCAGCAGAACTCCAGGGGCGCTCTATGGCTACACCTTC. Protein: CASRTPGALYGYTF.